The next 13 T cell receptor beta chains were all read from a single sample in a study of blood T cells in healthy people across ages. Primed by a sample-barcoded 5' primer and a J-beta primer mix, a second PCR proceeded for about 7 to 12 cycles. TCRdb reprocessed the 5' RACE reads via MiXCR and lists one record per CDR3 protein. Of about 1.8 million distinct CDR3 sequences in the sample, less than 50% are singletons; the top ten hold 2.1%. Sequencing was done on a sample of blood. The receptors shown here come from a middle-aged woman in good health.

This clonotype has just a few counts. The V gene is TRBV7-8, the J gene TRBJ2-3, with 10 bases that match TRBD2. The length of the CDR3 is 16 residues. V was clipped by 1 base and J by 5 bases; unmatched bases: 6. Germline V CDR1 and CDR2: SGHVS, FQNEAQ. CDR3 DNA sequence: TGTGCCAGCAGCTTAGGTCCTAGCGGGGGCAGAGATACGCAGTATTTT. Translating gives CASSLGPSGGRDTQYF.

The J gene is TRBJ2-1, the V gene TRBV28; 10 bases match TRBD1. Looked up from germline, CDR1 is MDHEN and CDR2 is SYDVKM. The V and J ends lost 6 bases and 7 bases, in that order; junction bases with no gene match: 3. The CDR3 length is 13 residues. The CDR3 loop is CASRGQGMNEQFF. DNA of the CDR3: TGTGCCAGCAGGGGACAGGGGATGAATGAGCAGTTCTTC.

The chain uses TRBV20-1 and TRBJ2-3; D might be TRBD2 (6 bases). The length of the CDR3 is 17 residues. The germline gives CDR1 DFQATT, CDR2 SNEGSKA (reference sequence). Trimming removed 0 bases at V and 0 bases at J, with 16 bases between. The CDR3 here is CSARDWGGSSSTDTQYF. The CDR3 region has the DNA TGCAGTGCTAGAGACTGGGGAGGAAGCTCTAGCACAGATACGCAGTATTTT.

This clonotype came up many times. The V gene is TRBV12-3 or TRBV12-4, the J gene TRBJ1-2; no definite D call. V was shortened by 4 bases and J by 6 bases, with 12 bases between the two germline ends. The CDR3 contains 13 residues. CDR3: CASSSVGSHGYTF. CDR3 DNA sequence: TGTGCCAGCAGTTCTGTGGGAAGTCATGGCTACACCTTC.

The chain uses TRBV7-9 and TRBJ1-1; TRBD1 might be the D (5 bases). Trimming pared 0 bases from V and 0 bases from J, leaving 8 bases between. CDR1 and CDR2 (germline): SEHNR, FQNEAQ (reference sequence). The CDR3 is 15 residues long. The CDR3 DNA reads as TGTGCCAGCAGCTTAGCGGAGGGGATGAACACTGAAGCTTTCTTT. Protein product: CASSLAEGMNTEAFF.

CDR3 region: CASSAGSGEQYF. CDR3 nucleotides: TGTGCCAGCAGTGCAGGGTCGGGGGAGCAGTACTTC. The chain couples TRBV7-8 to TRBJ2-7; D is perhaps TRBD1 or TRBD2 (5 bases each). The CDR3 runs 12 residues. The germline V gene has CDR1 SGHVS and CDR2 FQNEAQ. The ends were cut back, 6 bases at V and 7 bases at J, with 13 bases in the middle. The variable domain in full, with the rest retrieved from reference TRBV7-8 and TRBJ2-7, is GAGVSQSPRYKVAKRGQDVALRCDPISGHVSLFWYQQALGQGPEFLTYFQNEAQLDKSGLPSDRFFAERPEGSVSTLKIQRTQQEDSAVYLCASSAGSGEQYFGPGTRLTVT.

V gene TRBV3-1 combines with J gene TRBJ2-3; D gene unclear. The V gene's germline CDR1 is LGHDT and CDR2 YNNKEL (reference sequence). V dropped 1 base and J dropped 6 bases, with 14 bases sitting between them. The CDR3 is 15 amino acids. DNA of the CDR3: TGTGCCAGCAGCCAAGTATACCGAGTCGGGGATACGCAGTATTTT. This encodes CASSQVYRVGDTQYF.

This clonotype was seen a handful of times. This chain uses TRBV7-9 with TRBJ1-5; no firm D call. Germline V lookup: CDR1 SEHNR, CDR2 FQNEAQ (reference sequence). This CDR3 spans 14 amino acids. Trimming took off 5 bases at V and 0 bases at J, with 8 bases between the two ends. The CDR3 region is CASSGKNSNQPQHF. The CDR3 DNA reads TGTGCCAGCAGCGGAAAAAATAGCAATCAGCCCCAGCATTTT.

The CDR3 spells CASSSLGQGSKETQFF. The CDR3 nucleotides read TGTGCCAGCAGTTCCTTGGGACAGGGGTCGAAAGAGACCCAGTTCTTC. The chain couples TRBV6-5 to TRBJ2-5, with 10 bases lining up with TRBD1. The end of the DNA fits TRBJ2-1 better, so the J call may be wrong. CDR3 length: 16 amino acids. Germline-derived CDR1 and CDR2 are MNHEY and SVGAGI.

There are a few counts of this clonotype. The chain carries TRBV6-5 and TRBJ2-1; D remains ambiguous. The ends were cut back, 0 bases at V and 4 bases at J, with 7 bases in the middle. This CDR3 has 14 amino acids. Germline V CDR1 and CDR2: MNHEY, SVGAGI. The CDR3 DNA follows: TGTGCCAGCAGTTACTCCCAGGATTACAATGAGCAGTTCTTC. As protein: CASSYSQDYNEQFF.

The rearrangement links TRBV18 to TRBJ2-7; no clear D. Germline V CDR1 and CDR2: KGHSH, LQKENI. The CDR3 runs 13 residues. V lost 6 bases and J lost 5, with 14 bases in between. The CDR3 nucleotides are TGTGCCAGCTCCCCGCGCCAGAAGGACGAGCAGTACTTC. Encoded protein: CASSPRQKDEQYF.

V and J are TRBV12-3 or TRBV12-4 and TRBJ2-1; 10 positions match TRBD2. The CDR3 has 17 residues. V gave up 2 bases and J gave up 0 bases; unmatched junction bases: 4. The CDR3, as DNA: TGTGCCAGCAGTTTAATAGCGGGGGGCAACTCCTACAATGAGCAGTTCTTC. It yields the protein CASSLIAGGNSYNEQFF.

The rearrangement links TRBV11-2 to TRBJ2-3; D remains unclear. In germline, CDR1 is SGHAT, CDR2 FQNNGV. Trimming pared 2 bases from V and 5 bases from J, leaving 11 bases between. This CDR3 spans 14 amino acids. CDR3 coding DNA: TGTGCCAGCAGCTTACCCTCCCTGGGAGATACGCAGTATTTT. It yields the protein CASSLPSLGDTQYF.